There are many counts of the clone carrying this TCR beta chain. This sample was taken from a study of blood T cell repertoires in COVID-19. Trimming pared 0 bases from V and 4 bases from J, leaving 14 bases between. CDR3 length: 15 residues. The V gene's germline CDR1 is SGHRS and CDR2 YFSETQ. Sequenced by immunoSEQ multiplex PCR; TCRdb stores in-frame clones only, minus some. In the table there are approximately 210,000 clones, 70% to 90% of which are singletons. The sequencing input was peripheral blood. The source is a man aged 50 to 59 with COVID-19, enrolled during active disease. V gene TRBV5-1 combines with J gene TRBJ2-7; a possible D gene is TRBD2 (5 bases). CDR3 nucleotides: TGCGCCAGCAGCTTGGTCGGGGTCATCTCGTACGAGCAGTACTTC. Translating gives CASSLVGVISYEQYF.